Detailed here is one TCR beta chain. What it binds is unknown. This entry is derived from a study of CD8 T cells in Susac syndrome. An input of 0.5 to 1 ug of RNA was subjected to reverse transcription using random hexamers. TCRdb re-analysed the immunoSEQ multiplex PCR reads in MiXCR, keeping a single row per CDR3 protein. The sample shows about 24,000 distinct CDR3 sequences, 90% to 95% of them seen only once. Germline CDR1 is MDHEN and CDR2 is SYDVKM. With 4 bases removed from V and 3 bases from J, the gap between germline ends came to 9 bases. The CDR3 totals 13 residues. Whole-study results and caveats: TCR sequencing and HLA analysis covered a relatively small number of individuals.

Material for sequencing was CD8+ T cells from PBMCs. The source is a human donor with Susac syndrome. The rearrangement joins TRBV28 to TRBJ1-1; D gene ambiguous. CDR3 sequence reads: CASSSAGYTEAFF. CDR3 bases: TGTGCCAGCAGTTCAGCAGGATACACTGAAGCTTTCTTT.